The 6 T cell receptor beta chains reported below all come from one sample, sequenced in a study of T cell responses to AZD1222 COVID-19 vaccine. Profiling relied on immunoSEQ multiplex PCR, and the TCRdb table lists in-frame clones only, not all of them. The table lists 100,000 to 150,000 clones, approximately 88% of them singletons. The sequences come from peripheral blood, collected on day 0 of AZD1222 vaccination. The receptors stem from an adult in good health.

The chain joins TRBV6-5 to TRBJ2-2, with D perhaps matching TRBD1 (5 bases). The ends were cut back, 2 bases at V and 6 bases at J, with 13 bases in the middle. The CDR3 extends over 15 amino acids. The germline CDR1 and CDR2 sequences are MNHEY and SVGAGI. CDR3 in DNA: TGTGCCAGCAGTTACGAGACAGAGGCGCCCGGGGAGCTGTTTTTT. This sequence encodes CASSYETEAPGELFF.

The chain couples TRBV4-3 to TRBJ2-3; 12 nucleotides agree with TRBD2. This CDR3 has 16 amino acids. J gave up 1 base and V 5 bases, and 4 bases lay outside the gene matches. Germline lookup yields CDR1 LGHNA and CDR2 YSLEER. DNA for the CDR3: TGCGCCAGCAGCGCTAGCGGGAGGGGTGGCACAGATACGCAGTATTTT. Translation gives CASSASGRGGTDTQYF.

CDR3 DNA: TGTGCCTGGAGAGTAGCGGGAGGGGCCGGGGAGCTGTTTTTT. Translated: CAWRVAGGAGELFF. This sequence joins TRBV30 and TRBJ2-2; 11 nucleotides match TRBD2. This CDR3 has 14 amino acids. V dropped 3 bases and J dropped 6; count of bases not matched to a gene: 3. Germline values: CDR1 GTSNPN, CDR2 SVGIG (reference sequence).

This chain uses TRBV28 with TRBJ2-5; weak D call: TRBD1 (6 bases). The CDR3 has 12 residues. Germline V CDR1 and CDR2: MDHEN, SYDVKM. Trimming cost V 11 bases and J 1 base, with 11 bases left between them. The CDR3 DNA is TGTGCCTCTCAGGGGACCCAAGAGACCCAGTACTTC. It encodes CASQGTQETQYF.

This chain links TRBV7-8 with TRBJ1-5; tentatively, D is TRBD1 (6 bases). Germline V gene lookup returns CDR1 SGHVS and CDR2 FQNEAQ. Deletions cut 0 bases from V and 9 bases from J, with 12 bases between. This CDR3 comprises 14 residues. The CDR3 nucleotides are TGTGCCAGCAGCTTAGCGCTATCACAGGGGCCCCAGCATTTT. Amino acids: CASSLALSQGPQHF.

This chain links TRBV9 with TRBJ2-1; no clear D. Per germline, CDR1 SGDLS and CDR2 YYNGEE. V shed 5 bases and J shed 3 bases, with 15 bases lying between them. This CDR3 has 15 amino acids. The CDR3 nucleotides are TGTGCCAGCAGGAGACTTGACTCGGACTACAATGAGCAGTTCTTC. Its translation: CASRRLDSDYNEQFF.